What follows describes a single T cell receptor (beta chain). Two consecutive negative NP/OP PCR tests, clearance, or resolved symptoms defined Cohort 3 recovery. Assay used: immunoSEQ multiplex PCR; TCRdb lists only in-frame clones, some missing. The data show some 250,000 clones, approximately 90% seen once. This entry is derived from a study of blood T cell repertoires in COVID-19. CDR3 length: 15 residues. After removal of 10 bases from V and 5 bases from J, the junction contained 12 bases not matched to a gene. CDR1 and CDR2 from the germline V gene are MNHEY and SVGAGI. The sequenced material came from PBMCs or T cells enriched from blood (not recorded which). This sequence was found in a man between 35 and 55 years old who had recovered from COVID-19. V is TRBV6-5 and J is TRBJ1-2, with 11 bases lining up with TRBD1. CDR3 DNA: TGTGCCACCGAAGGTGGACAGGGGGCGCGGTATGGCTACACCTTC. Its protein is CATEGGQGARYGYTF.